The entry below gives a single TCR beta chain sequence along with its context. The antigen is not known. Germline CDR1 reads SGHNT; CDR2 reads YYREEE (reference sequence). V was cut by 4 bases and J by 4 bases, with 14 bases left in between. The CDR3 is made up of 14 amino acids. This entry comes from a study of siplizumab effects on memory and regulatory T cells. Study results and caveats: Apparently more diverse than memory cells, naive T cells also seemed major alloresponse contributors.

Here immunoSEQ multiplex PCR was the method, and the copy in TCRdb shows in-frame clones only, minus some. The data show some 100,000 clones, with roughly 93% seen just once and 5% to 7% held by the top ten. The J gene is TRBJ2-5, the V gene TRBV5-4, with a weak D call TRBD2 (7 bases). The sample consisted of CD8+ T cells sorted from blood. The receptor comes from a human donor in good health. In DNA form, the CDR3 reads TGTGCCAGCAGCCTGGGAGGGGGTCGAGAGACCCAGTACTTC. Translated, it gives CASSLGGGRETQYF. Drawing the rest from reference TRBV5-4 and TRBJ2-5, the complete variable domain is ETGVTQSPTHLIKTRGQQVTLRCSSQSGHNTVSWYQQALGQGPQFIFQYYREEENGRGNFPPRFSGLQFPNYSSELNVNALELDDSALYLCASSLGGGRETQYFGPGTRLLVL.